This T cell receptor (beta chain) was observed in a study of early T cells in non-severe SARS-CoV-2 infection. The wider study: With bulk RNA from unsorted whole blood as input, sequencing yielded unpaired chains.

Germline V gene lookup returns CDR1 MNHEY and CDR2 SVGEGT. The CDR3 has 15 residues. V was trimmed by 6 bases and J by 6 bases, leaving 18 bases between them. Overall study results and limits: The matching step, a VDJdb search, favored anti-spike CD8 responses and missed private and CD4 specificities.

Separate cDNA molecules each had unique molecular identifiers attached to them. TCRdb reanalysed the 5' RACE reads using MiXCR and keeps one entry per CDR3 protein. The repertoire consists of about 23,000 distinct CDR3 sequences, with 4.5% to 5.5% occurring once and the leading ten covering about 10%. As for this clonotype: Its antigen is not identified. Just one base apart from a much larger clone, this may be a read error.

The receptor's source is an adult who was a healthcare worker with PCR-confirmed SARS-CoV-2 infection or an uninfected control (not recorded which). Sequenced input: whole blood. The chain combines TRBV6-2 or TRBV6-3 with TRBJ2-1; D is possibly TRBD1 (5 bases). The CDR3 DNA follows: TGTGCCAGCAGCCTGGCTTGTCAGGGTGTCAATGAGCAGTTCTTC. Encoded protein: CASSLACQGVNEQFF.